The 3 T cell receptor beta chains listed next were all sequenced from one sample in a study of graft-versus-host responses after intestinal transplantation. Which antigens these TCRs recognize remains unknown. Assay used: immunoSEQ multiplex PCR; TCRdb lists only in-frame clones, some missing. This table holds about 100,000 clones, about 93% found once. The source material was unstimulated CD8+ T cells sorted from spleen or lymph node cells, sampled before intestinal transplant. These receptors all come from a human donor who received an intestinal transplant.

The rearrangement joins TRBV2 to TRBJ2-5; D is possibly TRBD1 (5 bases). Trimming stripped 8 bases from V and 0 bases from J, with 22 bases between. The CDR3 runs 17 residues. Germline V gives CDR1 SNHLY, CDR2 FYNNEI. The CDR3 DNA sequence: TGTGCCAGCTTGGGGCTGGCCACCATATCCAACCAAGAGACCCAGTACTTC. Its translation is CASLGLATISNQETQYF.

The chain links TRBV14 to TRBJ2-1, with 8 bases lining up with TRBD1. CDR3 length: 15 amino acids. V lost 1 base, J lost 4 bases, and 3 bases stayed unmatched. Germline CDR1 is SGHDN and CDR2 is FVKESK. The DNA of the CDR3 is TGTGCCAGCAGCCAAGTTACAGGGGGGTACAATGAGCAGTTCTTC. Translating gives CASSQVTGGYNEQFF.

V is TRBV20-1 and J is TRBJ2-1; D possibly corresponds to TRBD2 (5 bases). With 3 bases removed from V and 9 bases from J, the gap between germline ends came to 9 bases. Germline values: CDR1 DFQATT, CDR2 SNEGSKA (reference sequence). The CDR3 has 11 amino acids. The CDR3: CSASPGSEQFF. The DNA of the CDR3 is TGCAGTGCTAGCCCGGGGAGTGAGCAGTTCTTC.